In its sample, the clone carrying this TCR beta chain was seen many times. The data were taken from a study of T-cell reconstitution after alpha-beta-depleted transplantation in children. J was trimmed by 1 base and V by 5 bases; bases with no gene match: 3. This CDR3 has 14 amino acids. A TCRbeta library incorporating unique molecular identifiers was prepared. TCRdb independently ran MiXCR on the PCR reads; one entry per CDR3 protein. There are about 610,000 distinct CDR3 sequences in the sample; about 10% occur only once, and around 4% lies in the top ten. The rearrangement joins TRBV12-3 or TRBV12-4 to TRBJ2-5; TRBD2 agrees at 8 bases. This clonotype was sampled from a human donor who donated a stem cell graft to a child with acute myeloid leukemia. The material sequenced was PBMCs from the stem cell graft donor, taken from the stem cell graft. The CDR3 spells CASSRLASQETQYF. The CDR3 coding sequence is TGTGCCAGCAGTCGACTAGCGTCCCAAGAGACCCAGTACTTC.